This T cell receptor (beta chain) originates from a study of T-cell memory formation after mild COVID-19. General observations from the study: Whether day 37 second-wave clones are SARS-CoV-2-specific was not confirmed. Chiefly within CM and EM were the contracting CD4+ clones; CD8+ ones were within EMRA.

The V end was cut by 6 bases, the J end by 6 bases, with 12 bases between. CDR1 and CDR2 (germline): MNHNY, SVGAGI (reference sequence). The CDR3 loop spans 12 amino acids. Of note for this clonotype: Its target is unknown.

TCRdb reprocessed the 5' RACE reads with MiXCR, giving one entry per CDR3 protein. This table has a few hundred thousand distinct CDR3 sequences, under 25% appearing once. The receptor comes from a man between 18 and 35 years old who had mild COVID-19 (a few samples of this study predate the infection). Cell type and time point are not known. Sequencing was performed on PBMCs or a T cell subset sorted from them (not recorded which). The rearrangement joins TRBV6-6 to TRBJ2-7; D assignment may be TRBD1 or TRBD2 (5 bases each). The DNA of the CDR3 is TGTGCCAGCAGCAAAAATGGGGGCGAGCAGTACGTC. It codes for CASSKNGGEQYV.